Here is one T cell receptor beta chain with its context. Its antigen is unidentified. This entry is derived from a study of T cell responses to AZD1222 COVID-19 vaccine. This CDR3 is 15 amino acids long. The germline CDR1 and CDR2 sequences are MNHEY and SVGAGI. Trimming took off 6 bases at V and 1 base at J, with 13 bases between the two ends. The table came from immunoSEQ multiplex PCR; TCRdb's copy has only in-frame clones and leaves some out. The repertoire holds 140,000 to 150,000 clones, with 92% as singletons. Findings and limits, study-wide: A reported finding is that nearly half of spike-specific TCRs target unmutated variant regions.

The sequence was collected from an adult who received the AZD1222 COVID-19 vaccine. The starting material was peripheral blood, obtained 28 days after the second AZD1222 dose. The chain combines TRBV6-5 with TRBJ1-3, with D possibly TRBD1 on 5 matching bases. The CDR3 nucleotides are TGTGCCAGCAGCAGGGTGTTAAGATCTGGAAACACCATATATTTT. Its protein is CASSRVLRSGNTIYF.